Listed here are 22 T cell receptor beta chains from one sample, sequenced in a study of blood T cell repertoires in COVID-19. Method: immunoSEQ multiplex PCR; TCRdb's copy keeps in-frame clones and lacks some. The data show approximately 85,000 clones, 70% to 90% seen once. Specimen: peripheral blood. These receptors all come from a woman older than 75 in a cohort sampled during active or convalescent COVID-19.

V usage is TRBV2 and J usage is TRBJ2-2; D call uncertain. In germline, CDR1 is SNHLY, CDR2 FYNNEI. V lost 2 bases to trimming and J lost 4 bases, with 8 bases between them. CDR3 length: 14 amino acids. The CDR3: CASSELGLTGELFF. In DNA form, the CDR3 reads TGTGCCAGCAGTGAATTGGGCCTCACCGGGGAGCTGTTTTTT.

The chain combines TRBV6-5 with TRBJ1-1; the D gene is possibly TRBD1 (6 bases). The CDR3 covers 14 residues. The ends were cut back, 5 bases at V and 10 bases at J, with 20 bases in the middle. Per the germline V gene, CDR1 is MNHEY and CDR2 is SVGAGI. The CDR3 loop reads CASSTGTGRLAAFF. CDR3 coding DNA: TGTGCCAGCAGTACAGGGACGGGACGATTGGCAGCTTTCTTT.

This sequence joins TRBV3-1 (or the pseudogene TRBV3-2) and TRBJ1-2; D possibly corresponds to TRBD1 (6 bases). Germline-derived CDR1 and CDR2 are LGHDT and YNNKEL (reference sequence). Trimming took off 3 bases at V and 1 base at J, with 12 bases between the two ends. The CDR3 length is 15 residues. CDR3 amino acids: CASSHGQRDNYGYTF. CDR3 in DNA: TGTGCCAGCAGCCATGGACAGCGCGATAACTATGGCTACACCTTC.

The V gene is TRBV5-5, the J gene TRBJ2-7; 11 nucleotides match TRBD2. This CDR3 contains 16 residues. V dropped 3 bases and J dropped 1; count of bases not matched to a gene: 6. The germline V gene encodes CDR1 SGHKS and CDR2 YYEKEE (reference sequence). The CDR3 DNA follows: TGTGCCAGCAGCTCGGGACTAGCGGCTAGATCCTACGAGCAGTACTTC. This sequence encodes CASSSGLAARSYEQYF.

The chain combines TRBV6-4 with TRBJ2-1; a weak D match, TRBD1 (5 bases). Per the germline V gene, CDR1 is MRHNA and CDR2 is SNTAGT. The V gene lost 0 bases and the J gene lost 10 bases, with 16 bases spanning the gap. This CDR3 spans 15 amino acids. The CDR3 DNA reads TGTGCCAGCAGTGACTCGAGGCAGGGTCGGTGGGAGCAGTTCTTC. Translating gives CASSDSRQGRWEQFF.

The rearrangement joins TRBV27 to TRBJ2-1; 11 nucleotides line up with TRBD2. The germline V gene has CDR1 MNHEY and CDR2 SMNVEV (reference sequence). Trimming took 5 bases from V and 0 from J; bases not matched to a gene: 12. The CDR3 is made up of 19 amino acids. The CDR3 DNA follows: TGTGCCAGCAGTAAATACGGACTAGCGGGCCAGAGCTCCTACAATGAGCAGTTCTTC. The encoded protein is CASSKYGLAGQSSYNEQFF.

This chain joins TRBV6-5 and TRBJ1-3; 8 bases fit TRBD1. The length of the CDR3 is 14 residues. Germline CDR1 MNHEY, CDR2 SVGAGI. The trim removed 7 bases at V and 5 bases at J, leaving 7 bases unmatched. The chain's CDR3 is CASTGQGARNTIYF. The CDR3 region has the DNA TGTGCCAGCACCGGGCAGGGGGCAAGAAACACCATATATTTT.

This chain links TRBV5-6 with TRBJ1-6; 8 positions match TRBD1. V was clipped by 4 bases and J by 3 bases; unmatched bases: 6. This CDR3 has 16 residues. CDR1 is SGHDT and CDR2 is YYEEEE in the germline V gene. The CDR3 spells CASSGGTGHYNSPLHF. The CDR3 DNA is TGTGCCAGCAGCGGAGGGACAGGCCACTATAATTCACCCCTCCACTTT.

The rearrangement uses TRBV15 and TRBJ1-5, with TRBD1 matching 7 bases. Germline V gene data show CDR1 as LNHNV and CDR2 as YYDKDF (reference sequence). The CDR3 runs 16 residues. With V trimmed by 8 bases and J by 0 bases, 10 bases remained unmatched. The CDR3 region is CATGTGRGYSNQPQHF. The CDR3 DNA sequence: TGTGCCACCGGGACGGGCAGGGGGTATAGCAATCAGCCCCAGCATTTT.

This clone was detected many times. This chain links TRBV7-2 with TRBJ2-3; no reliable D call. Germline V gene lookup returns CDR1 SGHTA and CDR2 FQGNSA. V lost 5 bases, J lost 1 base, and 16 bases lay in between. CDR3 length: 16 amino acids. CDR3: CASSHDTYSGTDTQYF. The CDR3 DNA reads TGTGCCAGCAGCCATGACACCTACTCCGGCACAGATACGCAGTATTTT.

This clone was detected a few times. This chain uses TRBV30 with TRBJ1-2; D remains ambiguous. The CDR3 runs to 13 residues. CDR1 is GTSNPN and CDR2 is SVGIG in the germline V gene (reference sequence). V lost 3 bases and J lost 4, with 12 bases in between. The CDR3 reads CAWSAGPTYGYTF. CDR3 DNA: TGTGCCTGGAGCGCGGGTCCTACCTATGGCTACACCTTC.

The CDR3 DNA reads TGTGCCAGCAGCTCGCGCGACAGGGGATGGTCCTACGAGCAGTACTTC. This translates into CASSSRDRGWSYEQYF. This sequence joins TRBV5-4 and TRBJ2-7; TRBD1 matches 8 bases. Germline V gene sequence: CDR1 SGHNT, CDR2 YYREEE (reference sequence). This CDR3 has 16 residues. V was clipped by 3 bases and J by 1 base; unmatched bases: 9.

The rearrangement uses TRBV6-5 and TRBJ1-6; the match to TRBD1 covers 7 bases. This CDR3 has 14 residues. Germline V gene sequence: CDR1 MNHEY, CDR2 SVGAGI. V trimming: 6 bases; J trimming: 3 bases; junction bases outside the gene matches: 2. The CDR3 loop is CASRRDSYNSPLHF. The CDR3 DNA reads TGTGCCAGCAGACGGGACAGCTATAATTCACCCCTCCACTTT.

The chain recombines TRBV5-1 with TRBJ1-2; 7 bases agree with TRBD1. Trimming cost V 0 bases and J 1 base; bases outside gene matches: 9. CDR1 SGHRS and CDR2 YFSETQ come from the germline V gene. The CDR3 loop spans 17 amino acids. The CDR3 here is CASSLGTGDVNNYGYTF. CDR3 sequence (DNA): TGCGCCAGCAGCTTGGGGACAGGCGATGTAAATAACTATGGCTACACCTTC.

The chain has TRBV7-9 and TRBJ2-7, with D possibly TRBD2 on 6 matching bases. The length of the CDR3 is 14 residues. Trimming cost V 8 bases and J 1 base, with 15 bases left between them. Germline V CDR1 and CDR2: SEHNR, FQNEAQ (reference sequence). The CDR3 coding sequence is TGTGCCAGCGTCCCGGGGCGGGGATCCTACGAGCAGTACTTC. This encodes CASVPGRGSYEQYF.

In DNA, the CDR3 is TGCGCCAGCAGCTTGGACCCAGGGGGCGTGAACACTGAAGCTTTCTTT. Its translation: CASSLDPGGVNTEAFF. The chain joins TRBV5-1 to TRBJ1-1, with 8 nucleotides matching TRBD1. CDR1 is SGHRS and CDR2 is YFSETQ in the germline V gene. This CDR3 has 16 amino acids. V lost 0 bases, J lost 0 bases, and 4 bases stayed unmatched. Variable domain in full (rest from reference TRBV5-1 and TRBJ1-1): KAGVTQTPRYLIKTRGQQVTLSCSPISGHRSVSWYQQTPGQGLQFLFEYFSETQRNKGNFPGRFSGRQFSNSRSEMNVSTLELGDSALYLCASSLDPGGVNTEAFFGQGTRLTVV.

The J gene is TRBJ2-3, the V gene TRBV10-1; TRBD1 might be the D (6 bases). This CDR3 contains 14 residues. Deletions cut 1 base from V and 7 bases from J, with 12 bases between. Germline-derived CDR1 and CDR2 are WNHNN and SYGVQD (reference sequence). DNA of the CDR3: TGCGCCAGCAGTGAGTACCGACAGGCGAATACGCAGTATTTT. This translates into CASSEYRQANTQYF.

V gene TRBV10-2 combines with J gene TRBJ2-1; D is perhaps TRBD2 (6 bases). Germline CDR1 and CDR2: WSHSY and SAAADI. The V gene lost 8 bases and the J gene lost 10 bases, with 15 bases spanning the gap. The CDR3 sequence is 12 residues long. CDR3 sequence reads: CASGPPAGEQFF. The CDR3 nucleotides are TGCGCCAGCGGACCGCCGGCGGGGGAGCAGTTCTTC.

This chain's CDR3 is CAWSSQGWYGYTF. CDR3 sequence (DNA): TGTGCCTGGAGTTCTCAGGGGTGGTATGGCTACACCTTC. This chain connects TRBV30 to TRBJ1-2; D perhaps matches TRBD1 (6 bases). The V end was cut by 2 bases, the J end by 5 bases, with 12 bases between. In germline, CDR1 is GTSNPN, CDR2 SVGIG (reference sequence). This CDR3 has 13 residues.

Notes on this clone: A junction end diverges from the germline sequence, so it may reflect a read error. The same CDR3 arises from other DNA sequences in this sample as well. V gene TRBV4-1 combines with J gene TRBJ1-2; no clear D. CDR3 length: 14 amino acids. Germline lookup yields CDR1 MGHRA and CDR2 YSYEKL. CDR3 amino acids: CASSQELRGGGYTF. In DNA form, the CDR3 reads TGCGCCAGCAGTCAAGAACTCCGGGGAGGAGGCTACACCTTC.

The chain links TRBV4-1 to TRBJ2-7, with a tentative D call TRBD2 (6 bases). From germline, CDR1 is MGHRA and CDR2 YSYEKL. This CDR3 is 15 amino acids long. The germline V and J ends were trimmed by 4 bases and 0 bases, with 13 bases remaining between them. The CDR3 loop is CASSPFSGSSYEQYF. CDR3 in DNA: TGCGCCAGCAGCCCCTTTAGCGGAAGCTCCTACGAGCAGTACTTC.

This clone was found once. The CDR3 region is CASSWGQGYTEAFF. The CDR3 DNA sequence: TGTGCCAGCAGCTGGGGACAGGGTTACACTGAAGCTTTCTTT. J is TRBJ1-1 and V is TRBV5-6; 9 nucleotides line up with TRBD1. V was pared by 3 bases and J by 3 bases, with 3 bases of the junction left unmatched. In germline, CDR1 is SGHDT, CDR2 YYEEEE. The CDR3 sequence is 14 residues long.